This paragraph reports one TCR beta chain. Generated by immunoSEQ multiplex PCR, the TCRdb table keeps only in-frame clones and is missing some. The sample lists some 55,000 clones, about 91% occurring once. This sample is drawn from a study of T cell changes during pregnancy in multiple sclerosis. The V end lost 4 bases, the J end lost 2 bases, and 16 bases lay between the germline ends. This CDR3 contains 16 residues. CDR1 is SGHRS, CDR2 YFSETQ, per germline. The source is a female donor in good health, enrolled as a control in a pregnancy study. Sequences were derived from peripheral blood, sampled after pregnancy. The chain is built from TRBV5-1 and TRBJ1-3; maybe TRBD1 (6 bases). The chain's CDR3 is CASSRNREITGNTIYF. The CDR3 coding sequence is TGCGCCAGCAGCCGGAACAGGGAAATAACTGGAAACACCATATATTTT. The complete variable domain, with remaining parts taken from reference TRBV5-1 and TRBJ1-3, reads KAGVTQTPRYLIKTRGQQVTLSCSPISGHRSVSWYQQTPGQGLQFLFEYFSETQRNKGNFPGRFSGRQFSNSRSEMNVSTLELGDSALYLCASSRNREITGNTIYFGEGSWLTVV.